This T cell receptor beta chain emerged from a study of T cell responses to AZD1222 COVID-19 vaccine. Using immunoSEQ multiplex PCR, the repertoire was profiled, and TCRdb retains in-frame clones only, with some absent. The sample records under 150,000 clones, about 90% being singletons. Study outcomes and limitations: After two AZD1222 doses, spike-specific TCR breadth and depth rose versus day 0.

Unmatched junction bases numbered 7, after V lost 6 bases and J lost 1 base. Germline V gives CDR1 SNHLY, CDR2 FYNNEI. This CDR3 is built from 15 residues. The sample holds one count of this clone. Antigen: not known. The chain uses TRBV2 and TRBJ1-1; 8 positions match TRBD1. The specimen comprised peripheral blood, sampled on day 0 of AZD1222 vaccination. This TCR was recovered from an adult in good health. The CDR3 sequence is CASRPRTGWNTEAFF. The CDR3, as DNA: TGTGCCAGCAGACCTAGGACAGGGTGGAACACTGAAGCTTTCTTT.